A selection of T cell receptor beta chains follows, all from one sample in a study of vaccination and CD4 T cells after COVID-19. TCRdb itself ran the PCR reads through MiXCR, one entry per CDR3 protein. The table includes some 20,000 distinct CDR3 sequences, over 25% detected once. These TCRs are of unknown antigen specificity. What was sequenced was cultured CD4+ T cells from blood. These TCRs come from a human donor with COVID-19. Both conserved end residues are part of each CDR3. A D gene is named only where the DNA matches it firmly. Not all rows give a size; the values are once, few, many and, for expanded clones, a class.

D gene,clone size,V gene,J gene,CDR3 DNA,CDR3 protein
TRBD2,once,TRBV7-3,TRBJ2-1,TGTGCCAGGACTAGCGGCTCCTACAATGAGCAGTTCTTC,CARTSGSYNEQFF
.,few,TRBV10-3,TRBJ2-5,TGTGCCATCAGTGCCGGGAGAGGGGAGACCCAGTACTTC,CAISAGRGETQYF
.,.,TRBV6-5,TRBJ2-5,TGTGCCAGCAGTTGGGGGAGGCCGGACGAGACCCAGTACTTC,CASSWGRPDETQYF
.,few,TRBV10-3,TRBJ2-3,TGTGCCATCAGTGACGTTGGGAAGACGCAGTATTTT,CAISDVGKTQYF
TRBD1,.,TRBV5-1,TRBJ2-7,TGCGCCAGCAGCTGGGCCCCAGGGGGCGCTTCCTACGAGCAGTACTTC,CASSWAPGGASYEQYF
.,few,TRBV7-6,TRBJ2-7,TGTGTCGGGACTGCTCTCGGGGAGCAGTACTTC,CVGTALGEQYF
.,.,TRBV20-1,TRBJ2-3,TGCAGCGCCGACAGGTCATACACAGATACGCAGTATTTT,CSADRSYTDTQYF
TRBD1,few,TRBV6-1,TRBJ1-6,TGTGCCAGCATTGACAGGGGGGATTCACCCCTCCACTTT,CASIDRGDSPLHF
TRBD1,.,TRBV5-4,TRBJ1-1,TGTGCCAGCAGCCCCGGACAGGGGGACACTGAAGCTTTCTTT,CASSPGQGDTEAFF
.,few,TRBV20-1,TRBJ2-2,TGCAGTGCTAGAGATAACGGGAACACCGGGGAGCTGTTTTTT,CSARDNGNTGELFF
.,.,TRBV6-1,TRBJ1-6,TGTGCCAGCAGTAGTACACAGAGTAGTGATTCACCCCTCCACTTT,CASSSTQSSDSPLHF
TRBD2,few,TRBV24-1,TRBJ2-3,TGTGCCACCAGTGACCCCCCTAGCGGGGGGGCAGCAGATACGCAGTATTTT,CATSDPPSGGAADTQYF
.,.,TRBV12-3/TRBV12-4,TRBJ2-7,TGTGCCAGCAGTTTATCGGTCTACGAGCAGTACTTC,CASSLSVYEQYF
TRBD1,.,TRBV5-6,TRBJ2-4,TGTGCCAGCACATTAGGTGGGGGACAGGGTGTGATTCAGTACTTC,CASTLGGGQGVIQYF
.,few,TRBV28,TRBJ1-6,TGTGCCAGCAGTTTCTCGCGGGTTGGAGAGGTTATCCACTTT,CASSFSRVGEVIHF